This TCR beta chain was recorded in a study of blood T cell repertoires in COVID-19 (dated by TCRdb to about 2020). Describing the broader study: Samples from collaborators originated in the United States, Italy and Spain and spanned both the acute and convalescent phases of COVID-19. The dataset comprised deeply sampled blood TCRbeta repertoires from subjects exposed to, actively infected with, or recovered from COVID-19. Sample metadata almost always included a de-identified subject ID, COVID-19 status, age in years and sex. The prospective study material was composed of cDNA or gDNA derived from T cells, B-cell-depleted T cells, or PBMCs. Where available, HLA class I and class II types were taken from metadata supplied by the sample provider and were not determined by assay-based typing. The repertoires were made available in a free public database intended to serve as a resource for research on the immune response to SARS-CoV-2. Samples were obtained from the ongoing ImmuneRACE study (first 160 participants) and from approximately 1,200 subjects provided by 6 global collaborators. The study at large found these results: The amount of clinical and demographic metadata varied by source and participant and was provided uncurated.

With regard to this clone: Which antigen it targets is not known. Base qualities are not at hand, and no much larger clone is one base apart.

One collaborating source in Seattle enrolled patients while the patients were actively infected and followed the patients over time throughout the course of disease. The collaborating institutions used their own protocols to collect whole blood in K2EDTA tubes. Collaborator samples were shipped for TCRbeta analysis as frozen whole blood, isolated PBMCs, or DNA extracted from either sample type. TCRbeta CDR3 regions were amplified from genomic DNA using the immunoSEQ Assay, a bias-controlled multiplex PCR. For the original study's pipeline: The number of nucleated cells in each sample was estimated from the amplification of reference gene primers within the assay. Sequence reads were collapsed and filtered to measure the absolute abundance of every unique TCRbeta CDR3 rearrangement. For each sample, productive Simpson clonality was calculated by taking the square root of Simpson's diversity index across productive rearrangements. Imported from immuneACCESS, the table was reduced by TCRdb to in-frame sequences with V and J called. These copies leave out some clones; in studies compared against another copy, an unresolved V gene accounts for under half, and the cause of the remainder is not known. V and J calls plus clone size are reproduced from that table; the DNA served to infer D and trimming. In all, the sample holds hundreds of thousands of clones, and around 88% of those were seen once. The ten top clones hold around 14% of the sample.

V loses 0 bases at its end and J loses 6 bases; junction bases beyond the gene matches: 4. As encoded in the germline V gene, CDR1 is SGHRS while CDR2 is YFSETQ. CDR3 length: 15 amino acids, cysteine to phenylalanine. Only CDR3 DNA remains: 45 bases, in frame from the first base. The sequence was collected from a woman aged 70-85 years with COVID-19, enrolled during active disease. The source material was peripheral blood. The sequence is built from TRBV5-1 and TRBJ2-1, and 9 junctional nucleotides match TRBD2. The CDR3 reads as follows: CASSLGLAGRNEQFF. The DNA reads as follows: TGCGCCAGCAGCTTGGGGCTAGCGGGGCGCAATGAGCAGTTCTTC.